Listed here are 20 T cell receptor beta chains from one sample, sequenced in a study of monozygotic twins with inflammatory bowel disease. TCRdb reprocessed the 5' RACE reads, keeping one entry per CDR3 protein, no DNA. This sample's table reports about 130,000 distinct CDR3 sequences. Sequencing used blood. The receptor set was obtained from a human donor with ulcerative colitis or Crohn's disease, or a healthy co-twin of an affected twin (not recorded which).

V and J are TRBV20-1 and TRBJ2-3; TCRdb's assignment of TRBD2 cannot be checked, as there is no DNA. Germline values: CDR1 DFQATT, CDR2 SNEGSKA (reference sequence). This CDR3 contains 15 residues. The CDR3 loop is CSARVPAGASDTQYF.

The chain joins TRBV11-1 to TRBJ2-1; TCRdb's D gene call, TRBD2, goes unchecked for lack of DNA. There are 15 residues in the CDR3. In germline, CDR1 is SGHAT, CDR2 FQDESV (reference sequence). CDR3 loop: CASSPYSGRDNEQFF.

CDR3 region: CASSSSGQGQKDTQYF. The chain recombines TRBV12-3 or TRBV12-4 with TRBJ2-3; TCRdb's D gene call, TRBD1, goes unchecked for lack of DNA. The CDR3 is 16 residues long.

The rearrangement uses TRBV4-3 and TRBJ2-2. CDR1 is LGHNA and CDR2 is YSLEER in the germline V gene. CDR3 size: 15 residues. The CDR3: CASSQDRGASGELFF.

The J gene is TRBJ2-5, the V gene TRBV7-3; TCRdb picks TRBD1, but there is no DNA to check that call. The germline V gene encodes CDR1 SGHTA and CDR2 FQGTGA. The CDR3 length is 14 residues. CDR3 protein: CASSQGGGQETQYF.

The chain employs TRBV4-3 and TRBJ2-5; TCRdb names TRBD1, which stays unverified in the absence of DNA. This CDR3 region has 13 residues. The germline V gene has CDR1 LGHNA and CDR2 YSLEER. The CDR3 is CASSQDPTGGQYF.

The CDR3 protein is CASSLVGGGLNEQFF. The rearrangement joins TRBV5-6 to TRBJ2-1; TCRdb reports TRBD2, a call that lacks DNA to check it against. Germline CDR1 and CDR2: SGHDT and YYEEEE. The CDR3 has 15 amino acids.

The chain links TRBV18 to TRBJ2-3. CDR3 size: 12 residues. Germline CDR1 KGHSH, CDR2 LQKENI. The CDR3 here is CASSPFTDTQYF.

The V gene is TRBV5-1, the J gene TRBJ1-1. CDR3 length: 14 residues. The germline V gene has CDR1 SGHRS and CDR2 YFSETQ. The CDR3 reads CASRLDSLNTEAFF.

The genes are TRBV7-2 and TRBJ2-4; the D gene TCRdb calls, TRBD2, cannot be checked with no DNA. From germline, CDR1 is SGHTA and CDR2 FQGNSA. This CDR3 has 15 residues. The CDR3 here is CASSLVSGSVDIQYF.

This chain connects TRBV5-8 to TRBJ1-5; the TCRdb call, TRBD1, lacks DNA for checking. The length of the CDR3 is 16 residues. Germline CDR1 SGHTS, CDR2 YDEGEE. CDR3 sequence reads: CASSSRGGVSNQPQYF.

The V gene is TRBV28, the J gene TRBJ1-2; with no DNA, the TCRdb D assignment of TRBD1 cannot be verified. In germline, CDR1 is MDHEN, CDR2 SYDVKM. The CDR3 consists of 13 residues. CDR3 loop: CASSSGQNYGYTF.

V usage is TRBV5-6 and J usage is TRBJ1-1; TCRdb's D gene call, TRBD1, goes unchecked for lack of DNA. CDR3 length: 13 residues. The germline V gene has CDR1 SGHDT and CDR2 YYEEEE. Here the CDR3 reads CASSYTGSTEAFF.

The chain is built from TRBV30 and TRBJ1-4. The germline V gene encodes CDR1 GTSNPN and CDR2 SVGIG (reference sequence). CDR3 length equals 15 residues. The CDR3 loop reads CAWSVRGFSDEKLFF.

The chain recombines TRBV7-8 with TRBJ2-2. The CDR3 sequence is 11 residues long. Germline loops: CDR1 SGHVS, CDR2 FQNEAQ. The CDR3 region is CASQRTGELFF.

J is TRBJ1-2 and V is TRBV27; TCRdb lists TRBD1, though no DNA is available to test this call. This CDR3 has 15 residues. CDR1 and CDR2 from the germline V gene are MNHEY and SMNVEV (reference sequence). Here the CDR3 reads CASSSSDRRTYGYTF.

J is TRBJ2-2 and V is TRBV3-1. This CDR3 has 13 amino acids. Germline CDR1 LGHDT, CDR2 YNNKEL (reference sequence). CDR3 sequence reads: CASSRRYTGELFF.

This sequence joins TRBV11-3 and TRBJ2-1. Germline V gives CDR1 SGHNT, CDR2 YENEEA. CDR3 length equals 11 residues. CDR3: CASSVTREQFF.

CDR3: CASSLHYEQYF. This sequence joins TRBV5-8 and TRBJ2-7. This CDR3 comprises 11 residues. CDR1 is SGHTS, CDR2 YDEGEE, per germline. Based on the CDR3 plus reference TRBV5-8 and TRBJ2-7, the full variable domain is EAGVTQSPTHLIKTRGQQATLRCSPISGHTSVYWYQQALGLGLQFLLWYDEGEERNRGNFPPRFSGRQFPNYSSELNVNALELEDSALYLCASSLHYEQYFGPGTRLTVT.

The genes are TRBV20-1 and TRBJ1-2; the TCRdb call, TRBD1, lacks DNA for checking. This CDR3 comprises 15 residues. Germline assignment: CDR1 DFQATT and CDR2 SNEGSKA (reference sequence). The CDR3 region is CSARDGGLVDYGYTF.